Below are 10 T cell receptor beta chains sequenced from a single sample in a study of T-cell reconstitution after alpha-beta-depleted transplantation in children. Preparation of the TCRbeta library involved a method that used unique molecular identifiers. TCRdb itself ran the PCR reads through MiXCR, one entry per CDR3 protein. The sample shows about 640,000 distinct CDR3 sequences, around 16% of them seen only once. The specimen was PBMCs from the stem cell graft donor, collected from the stem cell graft. These receptor sequences come from a human donor who donated a stem cell graft to a child with acute myeloid leukemia.

The chain couples TRBV20-1 to TRBJ2-1; a weak D match, TRBD2 (5 bases). The CDR3 loop spans 13 amino acids. Germline V CDR1 and CDR2: DFQATT, SNEGSKA (reference sequence). Trimming removed 3 bases at V and 7 bases at J, with 13 bases between. CDR3 residues: CSASRGRWNEQFF. The CDR3 nucleotides read TGCAGTGCTAGCCGGGGTCGGTGGAATGAGCAGTTCTTC.

This clonotype was picked up a small number of times. The chain uses TRBV6-6 and TRBJ2-1, with TRBD2 as a possible D gene (5 bases). V dropped 2 bases and J dropped 8 bases, with 10 bases sitting between them. The CDR3 spans 13 residues. Germline values: CDR1 MNHNY, CDR2 SVGAGI (reference sequence). The DNA for the CDR3 is TGTGCCAGCAGTTACCTCCCGGGGTATGAGCAGTTCTTC. Its protein is CASSYLPGYEQFF.

This clonotype occurred many times. This chain links TRBV20-1 with TRBJ1-3; D not certain. Germline V gives CDR1 DFQATT, CDR2 SNEGSKA (reference sequence). Trimming cost V 5 bases and J 7 bases, with 9 bases left between them. The CDR3 contains 11 residues. In nucleotides, the CDR3 is TGCAGTGCTGCCCTCCCGAACACCATATATTTT. This translates into CSAALPNTIYF.

Ten or more counts support this clonotype. The CDR3 protein is CSVLAGGRPEQYF. DNA for the CDR3: TGCAGCGTTTTGGCGGGGGGGCGTCCGGAGCAGTACTTC. This chain links TRBV29-1 with TRBJ2-7; 9 bases are shared with TRBD2. CDR3 length equals 13 residues. The germline CDR1 and CDR2 sequences are SQVTM and ANQGSEA. Trimming removed 5 bases from V and 7 bases from J; junction bases left unmatched: 9.

There are many counts of this clonotype. The genes are TRBV5-6 and TRBJ2-7; TRBD1 might be the D (6 bases). The V gene's germline CDR1 is SGHDT and CDR2 YYEEEE. The CDR3 is made up of 14 amino acids. Trimming removed 4 bases at V and 0 bases at J, with 11 bases between. The CDR3 bases are TGTGCCAGCAGCGTTCTGGACAGCTCCTACGAGCAGTACTTC. Protein: CASSVLDSSYEQYF.

This clonotype was counted at least ten times. In DNA, the CDR3 is TGCAGTGCTAGAGATGGGACAGGGGGTTCCTATAATTCACCCCTCCACTTT. Translation gives CSARDGTGGSYNSPLHF. The rearrangement joins TRBV20-1 to TRBJ1-6, with 11 bases identical to TRBD1. Germline V CDR1 and CDR2: DFQATT, SNEGSKA (reference sequence). The CDR3 is made up of 17 amino acids. Trimming removed 0 bases from V and 1 base from J; junction bases left unmatched: 2.

This clonotype was seen many times. The J gene is TRBJ2-3, the V gene TRBV6-6, with 13 bases matching TRBD2. CDR3 size: 15 residues. V gave up 4 bases and J gave up 4 bases; unmatched junction bases: 2. Looked up from germline, CDR1 is MNHNY and CDR2 is SVGAGI (reference sequence). DNA of the CDR3: TGTGCCAGCAGTTTACTAGCGGGGGGGCCAGATACGCAGTATTTT. It translates to CASSLLAGGPDTQYF.

This clonotype showed up just a few times. This chain links TRBV7-2 with TRBJ2-3, with TRBD2 matching over 11 bases. V shed 5 bases and J 2 bases; nucleotides not matched to a gene: 9. Germline CDR1 reads SGHTA; CDR2 reads FQGNSA. The CDR3 consists of 17 residues. CDR3 nucleotides: TGTGCCAGCAGCCATCGGATGGGACTAGCGGACACAGATACGCAGTATTTT. Translation: CASSHRMGLADTDTQYF.

This clonotype was recorded many times. The chain combines TRBV7-2 with TRBJ2-1; D is tentatively TRBD1 or TRBD2 (6 bases each). V was trimmed by 5 bases and J by 8 bases, leaving 13 bases between them. The CDR3 is 13 amino acids. Germline loops: CDR1 SGHTA, CDR2 FQGNSA. The CDR3: CASSGGGLDEQFF. CDR3 sequence (DNA): TGTGCCAGCAGCGGAGGGGGTCTCGATGAGCAGTTCTTC.

This clonotype was found many times. The rearrangement links TRBV20-1 to TRBJ2-2, with D perhaps matching TRBD2 (6 bases). The V gene's germline CDR1 is DFQATT and CDR2 SNEGSKA (reference sequence). The V end was cut by 6 bases, the J end by 8 bases, with 16 bases between. The CDR3 runs to 13 residues. The CDR3 sequence: CSAGGRNGGELFF. The CDR3 DNA sequence: TGCAGTGCAGGAGGGCGGAACGGAGGGGAGCTGTTTTTT.